This TCR beta chain was sequenced in a study of T cell responses to AZD1222 COVID-19 vaccine. V lost 0 bases, J lost 2 bases, and 7 bases lay in between. The CDR3 runs 14 residues. CDR1 is MGHRA and CDR2 is YSYEKL in the germline V gene. Worth noting for this clone: The antigen is unknown.

General study findings and limits: Targeting of unmutated variant regions was reportedly seen in nearly half of spike-specific TCRs. None of the repertoires were sampled until the peak T cell response had passed. Clonal diversity was possibly underestimated, and white British individuals and females predominated among donors. Baseline seropositives among AZD1222 recipients totaled only six or seven.

Some clones are missing from TCRdb's copy, which holds only in-frame ones; the method was immunoSEQ multiplex PCR. The sample comprises tens of thousands of clones, about 90% of which are singletons, and 6.3% rests with the top ten. Sequenced material: peripheral blood, taken 28 days after the second dose of the MenACWY control vaccine. The TCR comes from an adult who received the MenACWY meningococcal vaccine as a control. This chain joins TRBV4-1 and TRBJ1-1; no clear D gene. CDR3 loop: CASSQDPENTEAFF. The CDR3 DNA follows: TGCGCCAGCAGCCAAGATCCGGAAAACACTGAAGCTTTCTTT.